This TCR beta chain was found in a study of T cell responses to AZD1222 COVID-19 vaccine (dated by TCRdb to 2020 to 2022). At the level of the whole study: TCR sequencing covered some 240 trial participants: about 210 given two doses of AZD1222 and 26 given two doses of MenACWY control vaccine. Enrollment into the trials was organized by age into subgroups of 18-55, 56-69 and 70-plus years, and those subgroups contained roughly 140, 27 and 60 TCR-sequenced participants, respectively.

CDR1 and CDR2 were assigned from the germline V gene (reference sequence) as LGHDT and YNNKEL. Including cysteine and phenylalanine, the CDR3 has 13 amino acids. Just the 39-base CDR3 DNA is kept, in frame starting at base 1. V loses 1 base at its end and J loses 7 bases; junction bases beyond the gene matches: 3. The CDR3 regions of human TCRbeta chains were subjected to immunosequencing. Concerning the study's data processing: TCRs in the repertoires were matched against a reference library of SARS-CoV-2-specific TCRs that had been generated with the MIRA antigen-specificity platform. Breadth was defined as the fraction of unique TCRs that were SARS-CoV-2-associated. Depth was defined as the fraction of total T cells that were SARS-CoV-2-associated. Using the MIRA data, each spike-specific TCR was assigned both to the spike region to which the TCR was reactive and to a CD4 or CD8 class. Log10-transformed breadth and depth values were compared by one-way ANOVA with Sidak's multiple comparisons tests. TCRdb took over this immuneACCESS table, retaining in-frame rearrangements with V and J assigned. Such tables are incomplete; in checked studies, under half of the missing clones stem from an unresolved V gene, and the remainder is unexplained. That table furnishes V, J and clone size, whereas the DNA furnished D and trimming. This sample has hundreds of thousands of clones in its table, and almost 95% of those were observed once. The ten largest clones represent about 0.5% of the sample.

This specimen's time point label, per the study, means: about 28 days (+/-7) after the second vaccine dose. AZD1222 recipients given second doses at about 4 weeks or at about 12 weeks were pooled, since spike-specific TCR depth and breadth were not found to differ between the two schedules. The vaccinee samples were drawn from two UK trials, COV001 and COV002, one of which was a single-blind randomized controlled phase 2/3 trial testing AZD1222 (ChAdOx1 nCoV-19) in healthy adults. For TCRbeta chain sequencing, PBMC samples from trial participants were taken at day 0 and at day 28 after the second dose. The paper as a whole reports these results and caveats: Epitopes outside the regions mutated in the B.1.351 and B.1.1.7 variants were reportedly recognized by nearly half of the unique spike-specific TCRs. Because no samples from the day 14 peak response were available, repertoires could be characterized only after the peak T cell response. After two AZD1222 doses, spike-specific TCR breadth and depth were significantly higher than at day 0 and than in MenACWY recipients. CD4 TCRs associated with the vaccine covered the entire spike protein, and the dominant responses were in regions 160-218 and 743-854. The 56-69-year group was small, and its depth increase did not reach significance, likely because of low power. Participants were mostly white British and included more females than males, and it was suggested by the authors that clonal diversity may have been underestimated. Conclusions about previously exposed vaccinees are limited, since just a handful of AZD1222 recipients were seropositive for SARS-CoV-2 at baseline.

A note on this clone: Its recognized antigen is unknown. Nothing much larger sits one base from this clone, and base qualities are not available.

The chain was built from TRBV3-1 (or the pseudogene TRBV3-2) and TRBJ2-7; 8 bases in between match TRBD1. This TCR derives from an adult who received the AZD1222 COVID-19 vaccine. The sample was peripheral blood, taken 28 days after the second AZD1222 dose. The CDR3 amino acid sequence is: CASSQGHRGEQYF. The nucleotide sequence is TGTGCCAGCAGCCAAGGGCACAGGGGGGAGCAGTACTTC.